This TCR beta chain was captured by sequencing in a study of blood T cell repertoires in COVID-19. Across the study: Specimens from acute and convalescent COVID-19 originated in the United States, Italy and Spain. Nucleic acid was either cDNA or gDNA, and it came from T cells, B-cell-depleted T cells, or PBMCs.

Authors' methods: The assay estimated nucleated cells by amplifying reference gene primers. Assay: immunoSEQ multiplex PCR; the TCRdb copy retains only in-frame clones and omits some. D and trimming were read from the DNA, whereas the V and J calls and clone size are those reported in that table. This sample carries around 25,000 clones, 80% to 90% of them seen once, and the ten largest clones take about 25%. Trimming cost V 6 bases and J 3 bases, with 12 bases left between them. The CDR3 is 14 amino acids. CDR1 and CDR2 (germline): SNHLY, FYNNEI. Sequencing input: peripheral blood. The J gene is TRBJ2-4, the V gene TRBV2; weak D call: TRBD2 (5 bases). This clonotype was sampled from a human donor with active COVID-19. The donor label of this sample is uncertain. This CDR3 reads CASSLDGLKNIQYF. CDR3 in DNA: TGTGCCAGCAGCTTGGACGGACTCAAAAACATTCAGTACTTC.